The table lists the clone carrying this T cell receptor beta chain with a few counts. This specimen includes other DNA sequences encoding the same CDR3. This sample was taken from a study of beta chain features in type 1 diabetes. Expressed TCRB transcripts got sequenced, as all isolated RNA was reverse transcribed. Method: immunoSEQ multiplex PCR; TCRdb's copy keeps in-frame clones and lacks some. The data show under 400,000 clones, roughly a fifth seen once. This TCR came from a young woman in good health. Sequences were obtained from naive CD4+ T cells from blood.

The DNA for the CDR3 is TGTGCCAGCAGCTTATCACAGGCCCAAGAGACCCAGTACTTC. This codes for CASSLSQAQETQYF. The chain recombines TRBV7-2 with TRBJ2-5; D perhaps matches TRBD1 (5 bases). The CDR3 sequence is 14 residues long. Germline V CDR1 and CDR2: SGHTA, FQGNSA. Trimming removed 2 bases at V and 1 base at J, with 8 bases between.